Below are 19 T cell receptor beta chains sequenced from a single sample in a study of cytomegalovirus exposure and HLA in healthy donors. TCRdb's copy holds only in-frame clones and misses some; the assay was immunoSEQ multiplex PCR. Of about 49,000 clones in the sample, nearly 95% were seen once. The source material was PBMCs. These receptors came from a woman aged 18-35 years in good health and CMV-seropositive.

This chain links TRBV5-4 with TRBJ2-5, with 11 positions matching TRBD2. Germline V lookup: CDR1 SGHNT, CDR2 YYREEE (reference sequence). The CDR3 consists of 18 residues. Germline trimming cut 5 bases from V and 4 bases from J; bases unmatched to any gene: 16. The CDR3 DNA reads TGTGCCAGCAGACAGATGGGAACTAGCGGGAGTTCGGGAGAGACCCAGTACTTC. It specifies CASRQMGTSGSSGETQYF.

The V gene is TRBV7-9, the J gene TRBJ2-5; 8 bases are shared with TRBD1. The germline CDR1 and CDR2 sequences are SEHNR and FQNEAQ (reference sequence). V lost 2 bases to trimming and J lost 4 bases; unmatched junction nucleotides: 3. This CDR3 has 14 amino acids. Here the CDR3 DNA reads TGTGCCAGCAGCTTACCAGGGGGCAGAGAGACCCAGTACTTC. Protein product: CASSLPGGRETQYF.

This chain uses TRBV13 with TRBJ1-1; tentative D call: TRBD1 (5 bases). V shed 5 bases and J shed 2 bases, with 18 bases lying between them. This CDR3 contains 16 residues. Germline values: CDR1 PRHDT, CDR2 FYEKMQ (reference sequence). This CDR3 is CASSQRGSGVNTEAFF. Written as DNA, the CDR3 is TGTGCCAGCAGCCAGAGGGGCTCGGGGGTTAACACTGAAGCTTTCTTT.

V and J are TRBV5-6 and TRBJ1-4, with D unresolved. Trimming took off 2 bases at V and 8 bases at J, with 22 bases between the two ends. Germline V gene data show CDR1 as SGHDT and CDR2 as YYEEEE. This CDR3 has 17 residues. This CDR3 is CASSLSAFSLRTEKLFF. The CDR3 nucleotides read TGTGCCAGCAGCTTAAGTGCCTTTTCTCTACGAACCGAAAAACTGTTTTTT.

The rearrangement uses TRBV11-3 and TRBJ2-7, with a tentative D call TRBD1 (5 bases). The CDR3 extends over 14 amino acids. Per germline, CDR1 SGHNT and CDR2 YENEEA. Trimming stripped 2 bases from V and 2 bases from J, with 10 bases between. CDR3 bases: TGTGCCAGCAGCTTACTAGTGGGGCCCTACGAGCAGTACTTC. Encoded protein: CASSLLVGPYEQYF.

The chain recombines TRBV6-1 with TRBJ1-2; 8 nucleotides agree with TRBD1. The V segment lost 1 base and the J segment 5 bases; nucleotides outside the gene matches: 0. CDR1 is MNHNS, CDR2 SASEGT, per germline. This CDR3 comprises 13 residues. For the CDR3, the DNA is TGTGCCAGCAGTGAAGGACAGGGGTATGGCTACACCTTC. This encodes CASSEGQGYGYTF.

V and J are TRBV30 and TRBJ1-5; D unresolved. This CDR3 region has 15 residues. From germline, CDR1 is GTSNPN and CDR2 SVGIG (reference sequence). The V end lost 1 base, the J end lost 4 bases, and 14 bases lay between the germline ends. The CDR3 sequence is CAWSAQSTVNQPQHF. CDR3 sequence (DNA): TGTGCCTGGAGTGCCCAGTCTACAGTTAATCAGCCCCAGCATTTT.

The chain is built from TRBV11-3 and TRBJ2-5, with 8 positions matching TRBD2. The CDR3 consists of 18 residues. Germline V gene sequence: CDR1 SGHNT, CDR2 YENEEA. J gave up 1 base and V 1 base, and 11 bases lay outside the gene matches. CDR3 bases: TGTGCCAGCAGCTTAGGGGCGCTGGCTAGCGGGCCCCAAGAGACCCAGTACTTC. This gives the protein CASSLGALASGPQETQYF.

This chain joins TRBV6-1 and TRBJ2-7; TRBD2 agrees at 7 bases. The CDR3 extends over 14 amino acids. The V gene end was trimmed by 4 bases and the J gene end by 0 bases; junction bases not matched to a gene: 3. The V gene's germline CDR1 is MNHNS and CDR2 SASEGT. The CDR3 sequence is CASSGRTSSYEQYF. CDR3 DNA: TGTGCCAGCAGTGGTAGGACTAGCTCCTACGAGCAGTACTTC.

The gene calls are TRBV23-1 and TRBJ1-5; the D is unclear. TRBV23-1 is annotated as an ORF whose role is uncertain. V lost 0 bases to trimming and J lost 3 bases, with 9 bases between them. The CDR3 covers 15 residues. CDR3 DNA sequence: TGCGCCAGCAGTCAATCTTGGCTGATCAATCAGCCCCAGCATTTT. Translation gives CASSQSWLINQPQHF.

The chain is built from TRBV27 and TRBJ2-7; 7 bases map to TRBD1. Germline V gives CDR1 MNHEY, CDR2 SMNVEV (reference sequence). The ends lost 3 bases at V and 2 bases at J; junction bases unmatched: 10. This CDR3 has 16 amino acids. CDR3 DNA sequence: TGTGCCAGCAGTTTGACGGGACAGCCCCCTCCCTACGAGCAGTACTTC. Its protein is CASSLTGQPPPYEQYF.

The J gene is TRBJ2-3, the V gene TRBV30, with D perhaps matching TRBD2 (7 bases). The germline CDR1 and CDR2 sequences are GTSNPN and SVGIG (reference sequence). This CDR3 contains 14 residues. V lost 0 bases, J lost 2 bases, and 9 bases lay in between. CDR3 DNA: TGTGCCTGGAGTGTAGGGGGGGCCACAGATACGCAGTATTTT. Translation gives CAWSVGGATDTQYF. The whole variable domain, filled in from reference TRBV30 and TRBJ2-3, reads SQTIHQWPATLVQPVGSPLSLECTVEGTSNPNLYWYRQAAGRGLQLLFYSVGIGQISSEVPQNLSASRPQDRQFILSSKKLLLSDSGFYLCAWSVGGATDTQYFGPGTRLTVL.

The chain combines TRBV7-3 with TRBJ2-7, with 8 positions matching TRBD2. This CDR3 is built from 15 residues. V dropped 4 bases and J dropped 2; count of bases not matched to a gene: 7. CDR1 and CDR2 (germline): SGHTA, FQGTGA. The CDR3 sequence: CASSSRGAGPYEQYF. The CDR3 DNA reads as TGTGCCAGCAGCTCGCGGGGGGCGGGCCCCTACGAGCAGTACTTC. Combining the CDR3 with reference TRBV7-3 and TRBJ2-7 gives the whole variable domain GAGVSQTPSNKVTEKGKYVELRCDPISGHTALYWYRQSLGQGPEFLIYFQGTGAADDSGLPNDRFFAVRPEGSVSTLKIQRTERGDSAVYLCASSSRGAGPYEQYFGPGTRLTVT.

The chain has TRBV29-1 and TRBJ1-1, with 10 bases aligning to TRBD1. CDR3 length: 13 residues. The trim removed 6 bases at V and 6 bases at J, leaving 7 bases unmatched. Germline V gives CDR1 SQVTM, CDR2 ANQGSEA. The CDR3: CSVSTGGNAEAFF. The CDR3 DNA reads as TGCAGCGTATCGACAGGGGGCAATGCTGAAGCTTTCTTT.

The gene calls are TRBV27 and TRBJ2-3; TRBD2 matches at 11 bases. After removal of 5 bases from V and 2 bases from J, the junction contained 18 bases not matched to a gene. There are 20 residues in the CDR3. CDR1 is MNHEY, CDR2 SMNVEV, per germline (reference sequence). The DNA for the CDR3 is TGTGCCAGCAGTACCATTCCGGTGATAGCGGGAGGGCCCACCACAGATACGCAGTATTTT. It is translated as CASSTIPVIAGGPTTDTQYF.

The chain is built from TRBV11-3 and TRBJ2-6, with a weak D call TRBD1 (5 bases). The CDR3 spans 15 residues. From germline, CDR1 is SGHNT and CDR2 YENEEA. V was pared by 0 bases and J by 4 bases, with 7 bases between. Here the CDR3 reads CASSLETAGANVLTF. The CDR3 region has the DNA TGTGCCAGCAGCTTAGAGACAGCCGGGGCCAACGTCCTGACTTTC.

The J gene is TRBJ2-3, the V gene TRBV28; 8 positions match TRBD2. The CDR3 loop spans 19 amino acids. Germline V gene sequence: CDR1 MDHEN, CDR2 SYDVKM. V was pared by 5 bases and J by 1 base, with 17 bases of the junction left unmatched. CDR3 DNA sequence: TGTGCCAGCAGTCCCTTCAGAGGCGGTGTCGGGAGGGGCACAGATACGCAGTATTTT. Its protein is CASSPFRGGVGRGTDTQYF.

This chain uses TRBV14 with TRBJ2-2; D is possibly TRBD2 (6 bases). Germline CDR1 SGHDN, CDR2 FVKESK. The CDR3 length is 14 residues. V dropped 3 bases and J dropped 7 bases, with 12 bases sitting between them. CDR3 DNA sequence: TGTGCCAGCAGCCAGGGACTGGATGGCGGGGAGCTGTTTTTT. Its translation is CASSQGLDGGELFF.

The chain employs TRBV30 and TRBJ2-1; D possibly corresponds to TRBD2 (7 bases). This CDR3 has 14 amino acids. V was trimmed by 0 bases and J by 9 bases, leaving 15 bases between them. CDR1 GTSNPN and CDR2 SVGIG come from the germline V gene (reference sequence). For the CDR3, the DNA is TGTGCCTGGAGTGTAGGGCAGGGAGGGGGTGAGCAGTTCTTC. Residues: CAWSVGQGGGEQFF.